The following is a T cell receptor beta chain sequence with its context. As yet, its antigen is unknown. The sample originates from a study of identical twins. Study findings and constraints: Within cord blood, abundant beta clonotypes carried fewer insertions, but memory repertoires showed no such trend. Diverse VJ usage suggested most zero-insertion clonotypes were not invariant T cells.

There are 16 residues in the CDR3. V was shortened by 1 base and J by 1 base, with 11 bases between the two germline ends. Germline assignment: CDR1 SGHRS and CDR2 YFSETQ. Unique molecular identifiers were present on the cDNA, which also gained a universal primer site by template switching. A single record per CDR3 protein comes from TCRdb applying MiXCR to the 5' RACE reads. The repertoire holds 690,000 or so distinct CDR3 sequences, with more than 6.5% as singletons. Another study also made use of these data, one on yellow fever vaccine responses in identical twins.

The sample was PBMCs. The sequence was obtained from a woman aged 18 to 35 in good health. This chain uses TRBV5-1 with TRBJ2-2, with TRBD1 as a possible D gene (6 bases). CDR3 bases: TGCGCCAGCAGCTTGAAACAGGGCGAGAACACCGGGGAGCTGTTTTTT. Amino acid sequence: CASSLKQGENTGELFF.